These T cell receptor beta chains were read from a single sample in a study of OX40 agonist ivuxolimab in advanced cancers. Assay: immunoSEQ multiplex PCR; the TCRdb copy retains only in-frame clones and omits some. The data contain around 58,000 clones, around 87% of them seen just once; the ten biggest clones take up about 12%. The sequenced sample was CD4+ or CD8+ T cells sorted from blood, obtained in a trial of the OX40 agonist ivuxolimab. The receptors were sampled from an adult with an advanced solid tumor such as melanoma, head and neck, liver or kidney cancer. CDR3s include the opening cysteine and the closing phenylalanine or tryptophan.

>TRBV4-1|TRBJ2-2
CASSQGTNTGELFF
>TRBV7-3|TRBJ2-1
CASSLTGNEQFF
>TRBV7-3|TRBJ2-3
CASSFTGGPTDTQYF
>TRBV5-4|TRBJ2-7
CASSWEKQGDEQYF
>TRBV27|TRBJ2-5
CASSLVGEETQYF
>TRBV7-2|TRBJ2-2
CASSYSSRNTGELFF
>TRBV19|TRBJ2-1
CASRLAGWNRYNEQFF
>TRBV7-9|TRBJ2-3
CASSLGAGVQDTQYF
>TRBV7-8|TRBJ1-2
CASSLFARGAWGYTF
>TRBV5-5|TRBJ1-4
CASSLTGAHGGKLFF
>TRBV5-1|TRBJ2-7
CASSGTDSLEQYF
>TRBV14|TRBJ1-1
CASSRGGALGTEAFF
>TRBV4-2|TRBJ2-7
CASSQPSGAYEQYF
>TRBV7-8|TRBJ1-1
CASSLWTEAFF
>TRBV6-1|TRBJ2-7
CASSEVRQGSVYEQYF
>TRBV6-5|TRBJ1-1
CASSYSQAVFSEAFF
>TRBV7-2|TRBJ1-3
CASSLWGSGNTIYF
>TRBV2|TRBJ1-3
CASRPPKGQGENLSGNTIYF
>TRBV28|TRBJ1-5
CASSLRPHHQPQHF
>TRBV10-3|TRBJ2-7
CAISESGQGPGSYEQYF
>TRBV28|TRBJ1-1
CASSLLVAGQGDTEAFF
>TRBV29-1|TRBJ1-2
CSVLSPGGPTLKTF
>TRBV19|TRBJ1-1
CASRVTGDNTEAFF
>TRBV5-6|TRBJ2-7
CASSSSLTQVQYF
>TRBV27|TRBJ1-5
CASSLLQERGSQPQHF